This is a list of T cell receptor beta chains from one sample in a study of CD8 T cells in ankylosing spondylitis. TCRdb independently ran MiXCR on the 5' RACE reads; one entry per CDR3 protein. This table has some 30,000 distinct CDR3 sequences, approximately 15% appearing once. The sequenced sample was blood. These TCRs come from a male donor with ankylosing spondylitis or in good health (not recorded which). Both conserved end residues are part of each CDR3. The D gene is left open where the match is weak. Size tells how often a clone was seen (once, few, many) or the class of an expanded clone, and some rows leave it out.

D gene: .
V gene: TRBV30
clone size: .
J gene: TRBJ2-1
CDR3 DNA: TGTGCCTGGAAAGGAGGGGGCACTGAGCAGTTCTTC
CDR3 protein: CAWKGGGTEQFF

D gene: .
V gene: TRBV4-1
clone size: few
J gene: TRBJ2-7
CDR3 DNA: TGCGCCAGCAGCCAAGTTTACTCGTCCTACGAGCAGTACTTC
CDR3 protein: CASSQVYSSYEQYF

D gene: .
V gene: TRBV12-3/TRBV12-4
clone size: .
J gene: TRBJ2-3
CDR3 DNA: TGTGCCAGCAGCCGTTCAGATACGCAGTATTTT
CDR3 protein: CASSRSDTQYF

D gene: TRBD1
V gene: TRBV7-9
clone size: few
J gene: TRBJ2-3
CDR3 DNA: TGTGCCAGCCGACCCCTGAGGGGGCTAGAAGCTACGCAGTATTTT
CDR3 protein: CASRPLRGLEATQYF

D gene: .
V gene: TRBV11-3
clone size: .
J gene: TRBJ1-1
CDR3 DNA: TGTGCCAGCAGCTTTGACGGAGTCGACACTGAAGCTTTCTTT
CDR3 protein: CASSFDGVDTEAFF

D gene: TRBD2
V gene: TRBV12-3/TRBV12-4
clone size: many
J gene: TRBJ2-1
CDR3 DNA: TGTGCCAGCATCCTAGGGGTAGCGGGAGGGCGGAATGAGCAGTTCTTC
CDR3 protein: CASILGVAGGRNEQFF

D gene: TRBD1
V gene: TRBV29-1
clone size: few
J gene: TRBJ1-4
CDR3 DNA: TGCAGCGTCGCCGGGGACAGTGCTAATGAAAAACTGTTTTTT
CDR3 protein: CSVAGDSANEKLFF

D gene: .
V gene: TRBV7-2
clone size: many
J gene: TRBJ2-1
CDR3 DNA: TGTGCCAGCAGCTTAGGGGTCTCCTACAATGAGCAGTTCTTC
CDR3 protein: CASSLGVSYNEQFF

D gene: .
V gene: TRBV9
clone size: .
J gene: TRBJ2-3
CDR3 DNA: TGTGCCAGCAGCTCCCAGGGAGTTCCCCTGGATACGCAGTATTTT
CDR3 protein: CASSSQGVPLDTQYF

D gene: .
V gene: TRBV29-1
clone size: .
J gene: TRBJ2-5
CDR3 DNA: TGCAGCGTCGCGCTTCTGGAAGAGACCCAGTACTTC
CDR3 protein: CSVALLEETQYF

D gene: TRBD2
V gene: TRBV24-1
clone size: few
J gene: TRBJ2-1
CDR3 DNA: TGTGCCACCAGTGATTTAGAAGCGGGGGGGTACAATGAGCAGTTCTTC
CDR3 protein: CATSDLEAGGYNEQFF

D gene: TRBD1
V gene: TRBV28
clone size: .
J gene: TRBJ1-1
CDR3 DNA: TGTGCCAGCAGTTTCCCGCCCGGGACAGTTAACACTGAAGCTTTCTTT
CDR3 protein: CASSFPPGTVNTEAFF

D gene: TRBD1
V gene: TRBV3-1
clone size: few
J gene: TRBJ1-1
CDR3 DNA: TGTGCCAGCAGCGGATTGGACAGGGGGCTAATGAACACTGAAGCTTTCTTT
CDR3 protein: CASSGLDRGLMNTEAFF

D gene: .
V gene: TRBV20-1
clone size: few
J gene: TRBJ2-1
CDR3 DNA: TGCAGTGCTCTCCGGCAACAATCTGAGCAGTTCTTC
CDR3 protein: CSALRQQSEQFF

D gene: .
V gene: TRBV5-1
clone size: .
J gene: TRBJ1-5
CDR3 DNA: TGCGCCAGCAGCTTGGAAGGGTCCAATCAGCCCCAGCATTTT
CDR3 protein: CASSLEGSNQPQHF

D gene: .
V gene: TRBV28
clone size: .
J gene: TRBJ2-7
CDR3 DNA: TGTGCCAGCAGCCTATTGCACTACGAGCAGTACTTC
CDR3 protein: CASSLLHYEQYF

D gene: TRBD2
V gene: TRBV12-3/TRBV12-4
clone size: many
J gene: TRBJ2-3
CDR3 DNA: TGTGCCAGCAGTTGGCGCGGGGGGGATGGAGATACGCAGTATTTT
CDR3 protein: CASSWRGGDGDTQYF

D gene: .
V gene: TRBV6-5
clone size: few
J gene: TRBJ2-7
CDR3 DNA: TGTGCCAGCAGTTACAAGGGACGCGTTAACGAGCAGTACTTC
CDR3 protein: CASSYKGRVNEQYF

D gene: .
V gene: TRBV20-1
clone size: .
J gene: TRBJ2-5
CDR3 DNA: TGCAGTGCTAGCCTAGCGATGGAGACCCAGTACTTC
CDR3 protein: CSASLAMETQYF

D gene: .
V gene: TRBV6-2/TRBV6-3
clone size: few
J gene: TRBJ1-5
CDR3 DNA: TGTGCCAGCAGTTCCGATTACAGGCTGGGGCAGCCCCAGCATTTT
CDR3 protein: CASSSDYRLGQPQHF

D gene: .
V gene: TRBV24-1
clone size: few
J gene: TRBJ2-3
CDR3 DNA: TGTGCCACCAGTGATACTATTCCAGATACGCAGTATTTT
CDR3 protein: CATSDTIPDTQYF

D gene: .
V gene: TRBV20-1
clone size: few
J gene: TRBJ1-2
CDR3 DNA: TGCAGTGCTAGAATGACTCGGACAAAAGATGGCTACACCTTC
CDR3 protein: CSARMTRTKDGYTF